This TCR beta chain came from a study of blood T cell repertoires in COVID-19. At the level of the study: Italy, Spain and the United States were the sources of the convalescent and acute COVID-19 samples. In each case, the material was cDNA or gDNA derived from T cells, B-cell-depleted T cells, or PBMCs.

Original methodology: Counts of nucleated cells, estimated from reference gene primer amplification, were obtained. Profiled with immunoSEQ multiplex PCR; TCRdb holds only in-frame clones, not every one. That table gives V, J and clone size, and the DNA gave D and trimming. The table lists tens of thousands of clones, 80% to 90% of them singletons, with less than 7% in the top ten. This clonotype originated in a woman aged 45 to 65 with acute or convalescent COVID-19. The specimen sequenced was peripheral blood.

The CDR3 loop reads CASSPIRGDTEAFF. The CDR3 region has the DNA TGTGCCAGCTCACCAATTCGGGGTGACACTGAAGCTTTCTTT. This chain links TRBV18 with TRBJ1-1; D is unresolved. Trimming took 2 bases from V and 3 from J, leaving 10 bases between them. The CDR3 spans 14 residues. Germline V gene sequence: CDR1 KGHSH, CDR2 LQKENI.